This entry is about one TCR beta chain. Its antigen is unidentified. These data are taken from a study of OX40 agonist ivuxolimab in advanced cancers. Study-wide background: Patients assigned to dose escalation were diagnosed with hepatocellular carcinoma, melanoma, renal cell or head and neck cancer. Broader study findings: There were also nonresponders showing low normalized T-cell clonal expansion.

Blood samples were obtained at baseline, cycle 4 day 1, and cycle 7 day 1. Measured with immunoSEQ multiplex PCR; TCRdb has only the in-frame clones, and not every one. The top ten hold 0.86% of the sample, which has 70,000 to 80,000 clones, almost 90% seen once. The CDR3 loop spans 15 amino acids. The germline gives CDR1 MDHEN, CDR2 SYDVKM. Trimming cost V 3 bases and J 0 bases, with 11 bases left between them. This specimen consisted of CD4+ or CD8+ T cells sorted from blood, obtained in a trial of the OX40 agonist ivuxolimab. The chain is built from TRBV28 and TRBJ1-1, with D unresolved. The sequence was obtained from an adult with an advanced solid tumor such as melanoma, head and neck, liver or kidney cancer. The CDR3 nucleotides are TGTGCCAGCAGTTTTTGGGGATCCATGAACACTGAAGCTTTCTTT. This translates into CASSFWGSMNTEAFF. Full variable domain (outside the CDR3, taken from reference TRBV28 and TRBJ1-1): DVKVTQSSRYLVKRTGEKVFLECVQDMDHENMFWYRQDPGLGLRLIYFSYDVKMKEKGDIPEGYSVSREKKERFSLILESASTNQTSMYLCASSFWGSMNTEAFFGQGTRLTVV.